These 13 T cell receptor beta chains were all obtained from the same sample, sequenced in a study of tumor-infiltrating lymphocytes in primary liver carcinoma. Co-extraction yielded RNA and DNA from about 20-30 mg of unsorted bulk tissue. Synthesis of TCR beta cDNA was carried out from 500 ng total RNA with a constant-region primer. Three nested multiplex PCR rounds, a slightly modified ARM-PCR method, built the TCR beta libraries. In the first two PCR rounds, TRBV1-TRBV30 forward primers were paired with a C-beta reverse primer, and each round lasted about 9 cycles. MiXCR, applied by TCRdb to the multiplex PCR reads, yields one record per CDR3 protein. The sample lists roughly 32,000 distinct CDR3 sequences, roughly 77% occurring once. The sequencing sample was made of liver tumor tissue from sampling region 3. Described subset: tumor region T3, left-lateral pole. The receptors shown here come from a woman in her 30s with primary liver carcinoma and hepatitis B virus infection.

In the case of this clonotype: Compared with germline, one end of the junction differs, possibly owing to a read error. The chain joins TRBV11-3 to TRBJ2-1; tentatively, D is TRBD1 (6 bases). This CDR3 contains 12 residues. CDR1 is SGHNT and CDR2 is YENEEA in the germline V gene. CDR3 protein: CTSPLTGVELFF. DNA for the CDR3: TGTACCAGCCCCCTGACAGGCGTCGAGCTGTTCTTC.

Of note for this clonotype: A junction end diverges from the germline sequence, so it may reflect a read error. The V gene is TRBV11-2, the J gene TRBJ2-2, with a possible D match to TRBD2 (5 bases). Germline V CDR1 and CDR2: SGHAT, FQNNGV. The CDR3 runs 13 residues. CDR3 amino acids: CASNLDRSGELSF. CDR3 nucleotide sequence: TGTGCCAGCAACTTAGATAGGTCTGGGGAGCTGTCTTTT.

As regards this clonotype: This is likely a read error, given that the CDR3 carries no conserved phenylalanine or tryptophan at its end. This chain connects TRBV10-3 to TRBJ2-1; D may be TRBD2 (5 bases). The V end lost 5 bases, the J end lost 9 bases, and 17 bases lay between the germline ends. The CDR3 runs to 14 residues. CDR1 and CDR2 (germline): ENHRY, SYGVKD. The CDR3 loop reads CAISPTATRGEQFS. The CDR3 DNA reads as TGTGCCATCAGTCCCACGGCGACCCGGGGTGAGCAGTTCTCA.

About this clonotype: A single base separates this from a much larger clone, so it may be a read error. The CDR3 loop is CSVEEAASESVIYEQYF. In DNA, the CDR3 is TGCAGCGTTGAAGAGGCGGCTAGCGAGAGTGTTATCTACGAGCAGTACTTC. The V gene is TRBV29-1, the J gene TRBJ2-7; D is possibly TRBD2 (6 bases). The CDR3 is 17 amino acids. Germline assignment: CDR1 SQVTM and CDR2 ANQGSEA. Trimming removed 0 bases from V and 3 bases from J, with 21 bases in between.

With regard to this clonotype: This may be a read error: a much more frequent sequence differs by one nucleotide. The CDR3 does not end in the conserved phenylalanine or tryptophan, so this is likely a read error. The chain's CDR3 is CASRLPDYHNEQFI. CDR3 coding DNA: TGTGCCAGCAGACTTCCCGACTACCACAATGAGCAGTTCATC. This rearrangement joins TRBV6-5 to TRBJ2-1, with D maybe TRBD2 (5 bases). The CDR3 spans 14 residues. The V and J ends lost 6 bases and 5 bases respectively, with 14 bases between them. The germline gives CDR1 MNHEY, CDR2 SVGAGI.

A word on this clonotype: At one boundary the junction diverges from the germline segment, which might be a read error. The chain joins TRBV11-2 to TRBJ2-3; unclear D gene. The CDR3 is 13 residues long. Germline loops: CDR1 SGHAT, CDR2 FQNNGV. The CDR3 loop reads CAGSFVRLDTQYF. The CDR3 coding sequence is TGTGCCGGCAGCTTCGTGAGGCTAGATACGCAGTATTTT. Filled out from reference TRBV11-2 and TRBJ2-3, the complete variable domain reads EAGVAQSPRYKIIEKRQSVAFWCNPISGHATLYWYQQILGQGPKLLIQFQNNGVVDDSQLPKDRFSAERLKGVDSTLKIQPAKLEDSAVYLCAGSFVRLDTQYFGPGTRLTVL.

This clonotype was observed once. At one end, the junction sequence differs from germline, possibly due to a read error. The rearrangement uses TRBV10-3 and TRBJ2-1, with 8 bases matching TRBD2. There are 16 residues in the CDR3. From germline, CDR1 is ENHRY and CDR2 SYGVKD. The CDR3 coding sequence is TGTGTGATCAGTGAGTCGGCAGCGGGAGCCTACAATGAGCAATTCTTC. Protein product: CVISESAAGAYNEQFF.

This rearrangement joins TRBV21-1 to TRBJ2-7. TRBV21-1 is given as a pseudogene. This CDR3 region has 17 residues. The CDR3 sequence: CASSKALWRPENYEQHF. CDR3 DNA: TGTGCCAGCAGCAAAGCCCTATGGAGGCCGGAAAACTACGAGCAGCACTTC.

This clonotype was counted once. Germline and junction disagree at one end, which may indicate a read error. The V and J genes are TRBV10-3 and TRBJ2-1; D not certain. Per the germline V gene, CDR1 is ENHRY and CDR2 is SYGVKD. CDR3 length equals 14 residues. For the CDR3, the DNA is TGTGCCACCAGTCCCACGGCGACCAGTGATGAGCAGTTCTTC. Translating gives CATSPTATSDEQFF.

The V gene is TRBV11-2, the J gene TRBJ2-3; 7 nucleotides agree with TRBD1. V shed 9 bases, J shed 5 bases, and the junction held 17 bases outside the gene matches. The CDR3 sequence is 16 residues long. Looked up from germline, CDR1 is SGHAT and CDR2 is FQNNGV. The CDR3, as DNA: TGTGCCAGTAGCCGGATGCGACAGGGAAAGGGAGATACGCAGTATTTT. Residues: CASSRMRQGKGDTQYF.

This clonotype showed up just once. An end of the junction does not agree with germline; a read error may underlie this. In DNA form, the CDR3 reads TGTGGCAGCAGTTCAGTGATGGGACTAGCGGGGGAAGAGCAGTACTTC. Protein product: CGSSSVMGLAGEEQYF. The V call is TRBV11-2, the J call TRBJ2-7; the match to TRBD2 covers 14 bases. The germline V gene encodes CDR1 SGHAT and CDR2 FQNNGV. There are 16 residues in the CDR3.

This clonotype was seen once. One junction end does not reproduce the germline sequence, and a read error may be involved. V is TRBV29-1 and J is TRBJ2-5, with a tentative D call TRBD2 (5 bases). The CDR3 consists of 15 residues. CDR1 SQVTM and CDR2 ANQGSEA come from the germline V gene. The CDR3: CSVETGRVVWEIQYF. The CDR3 nucleotides are TGCAGCGTTGAAACCGGAAGGGTAGTGTGGGAGATCCAGTACTTC.

The chain links TRBV20-1 to TRBJ2-7, with TRBD2 matching 7 bases. The length of the CDR3 is 11 residues. Germline V CDR1 and CDR2: DFQATT, SNEGSKA (reference sequence). The CDR3 protein is CGIPIGREQYF. DNA of the CDR3: TGCGGAATCCCGATCGGGAGGGAGCAGTACTTC.